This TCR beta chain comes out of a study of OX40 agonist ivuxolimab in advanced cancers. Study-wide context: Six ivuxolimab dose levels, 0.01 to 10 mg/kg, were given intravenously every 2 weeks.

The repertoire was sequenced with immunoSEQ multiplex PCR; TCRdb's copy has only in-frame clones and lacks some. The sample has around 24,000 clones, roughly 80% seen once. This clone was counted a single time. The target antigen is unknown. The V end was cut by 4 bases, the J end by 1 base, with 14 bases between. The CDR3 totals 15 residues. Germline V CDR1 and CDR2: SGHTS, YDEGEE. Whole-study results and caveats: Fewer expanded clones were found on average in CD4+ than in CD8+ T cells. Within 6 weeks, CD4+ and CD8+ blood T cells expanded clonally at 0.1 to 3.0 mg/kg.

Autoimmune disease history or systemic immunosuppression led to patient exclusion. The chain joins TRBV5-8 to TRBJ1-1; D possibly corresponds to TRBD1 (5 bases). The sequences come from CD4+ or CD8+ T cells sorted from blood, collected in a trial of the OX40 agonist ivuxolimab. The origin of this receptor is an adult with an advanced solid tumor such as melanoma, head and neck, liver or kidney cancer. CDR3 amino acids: CASSTRGWPNTEAFF. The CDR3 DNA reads TGTGCCAGCAGCACTCGGGGGTGGCCGAACACTGAAGCTTTCTTT.